The 32 T cell receptor beta chains below all came from one sample that was sequenced in a study of shared clonotypes between healthy human individuals. The method was immunoSEQ multiplex PCR; TCRdb's version includes in-frame clones alone and lacks a portion of them. The data hold around 1 million clones, with roughly 72% observed a single time. The sequenced sample consisted of memory CD4+ T cells sorted from blood. As for subset: CD45RA-negative fraction. The receptors here all came from a man aged 18 to 30 in good health.

This clone was seen repeatedly, ten times or more. The chain uses TRBV29-1 and TRBJ1-2; D is perhaps TRBD1 (5 bases). Deletions cut 7 bases from V and 3 bases from J, with 18 bases between. Germline V gives CDR1 SQVTM, CDR2 ANQGSEA. This CDR3 region has 14 residues. The CDR3 spells CSACFMGGDYGYTF. The CDR3 DNA reads TGCAGCGCCTGCTTTATGGGAGGGGACTATGGCTACACCTTC.

The rearrangement links TRBV4-3 to TRBJ1-1, with 11 bases that match TRBD1. The CDR3 is made up of 16 amino acids. Germline V gives CDR1 LGHNA, CDR2 YSLEER. With 1 base clipped from V and 8 bases from J, the junction kept 9 bases outside the gene matches. CDR3: CASSQVRTGGVREAFF. The CDR3 DNA sequence: TGCGCCAGCAGCCAAGTCCGGACAGGGGGCGTAAGAGAAGCTTTCTTT.

The chain couples TRBV2 to TRBJ1-6; D unclear. The CDR3 spans 15 residues. V was trimmed by 2 bases and J by 2 bases, leaving 7 bases between them. Germline V gene data show CDR1 as SNHLY and CDR2 as FYNNEI. The CDR3 spells CASSEKQTYNSPLHF. In DNA form, the CDR3 reads TGTGCCAGCAGTGAAAAACAGACCTATAATTCACCCCTCCACTTT. Filled out from reference TRBV2 and TRBJ1-6, the complete variable domain reads EPEVTQTPSHQVTQMGQEVILRCVPISNHLYFYWYRQILGQKVEFLVSFYNNEISEKSEIFDDQFSVERPDGSNFTLKIRSTKLEDSAMYFCASSEKQTYNSPLHFGNGTRLTVT.

The chain uses TRBV7-9 and TRBJ2-1; D is unresolved. Trimming took 8 bases from V and 9 from J, leaving 11 bases between them. From germline, CDR1 is SEHNR and CDR2 FQNEAQ (reference sequence). This CDR3 is built from 11 residues. The CDR3 coding sequence is TGTGCCAGCCCATTCCGCGGTGAGCAGTTCTTC. Its translation: CASPFRGEQFF. The complete variable domain, with remaining parts taken from reference TRBV7-9 and TRBJ2-1, reads DTGVSQNPRHKITKRGQNVTFRCDPISEHNRLYWYRQTLGQGPEFLTYFQNEAQLEKSRLLSDRFSAERPKGSFSTLEIQRTEQGDSAMYLCASPFRGEQFFGPGTRLTVL.

The chain combines TRBV28 with TRBJ1-3; 7 positions agree with TRBD1. The CDR3 is 16 amino acids. Germline assignment: CDR1 MDHEN and CDR2 SYDVKM. J gave up 1 base and V 6 bases, and 9 bases lay outside the gene matches. This chain's CDR3 is CASSPYRGSSGNTIYF. The CDR3 nucleotides read TGTGCCAGCAGCCCTTACAGGGGCTCGTCTGGAAACACCATATATTTT. The full variable domain, completed using reference TRBV28 and TRBJ1-3, is DVKVTQSSRYLVKRTGEKVFLECVQDMDHENMFWYRQDPGLGLRLIYFSYDVKMKEKGDIPEGYSVSREKKERFSLILESASTNQTSMYLCASSPYRGSSGNTIYFGEGSWLTVV.

This clone was observed once. The J gene is TRBJ2-3, the V gene TRBV11-2; D unclear. The CDR3 consists of 12 residues. Germline V lookup: CDR1 SGHAT, CDR2 FQNNGV. Trimming shortened V by 5 bases and J by 2 bases, and 5 bases separated the two germline ends. Written as DNA, the CDR3 is TGTGCCAGCAGCCAAGCCACAGATACGCAGTATTTT. This codes for CASSQATDTQYF.

With respect to this clone: Other DNA sequences within the sample encode an identical CDR3. This chain links TRBV7-2 with TRBJ1-2; 7 nucleotides agree with TRBD1. Germline V gene data show CDR1 as SGHTA and CDR2 as FQGNSA. V lost 1 base, J lost 8 bases, and 1 base stayed unmatched. This CDR3 is built from 12 residues. CDR3 loop: CASSLDRGGYTF. The CDR3 nucleotides read TGTGCCAGCAGCTTAGACAGGGGCGGCTACACCTTC.

The chain couples TRBV14 to TRBJ2-5; 7 bases line up with TRBD1. Per the germline V gene, CDR1 is SGHDN and CDR2 is FVKESK. With 4 bases clipped from V and 5 bases from J, the junction kept 7 bases outside the gene matches. The CDR3 contains 14 residues. The CDR3 DNA reads as TGTGCCAGCAGCCCCACAGGGGTTGTGGAGACCCAGTACTTC. Its translation: CASSPTGVVETQYF.

J is TRBJ2-7 and V is TRBV5-1; the match to TRBD2 covers 9 bases. Germline loops: CDR1 SGHRS, CDR2 YFSETQ. Trimming at V came to 0 bases and at J to 5 bases, leaving 6 bases not matched to a gene. The CDR3 is 15 amino acids. The CDR3 bases are TGCGCCAGCAGCTTGGAGCGGACTAGCGTCAACGAGCAGTACTTC. It translates to CASSLERTSVNEQYF.

This rearrangement joins TRBV19 to TRBJ2-4; tentative D call: TRBD1 (5 bases). CDR1 is LNHDA, CDR2 SQIVND, per germline (reference sequence). The ends were cut back, 10 bases at V and 2 bases at J, with 9 bases in the middle. CDR3 length: 12 residues. The DNA of the CDR3 is TGTGCCACCAGGGCGACCAAAAACATTCAGTACTTC. Protein: CATRATKNIQYF.

V usage is TRBV7-8 and J usage is TRBJ2-2; 8 bases fit TRBD2. Germline CDR1 is SGHVS and CDR2 is FQNEAQ. There are 14 residues in the CDR3. V shed 5 bases, J shed 7 bases, and the junction held 6 bases outside the gene matches. The CDR3 sequence is CASSAGGEGGELFF. The CDR3 coding sequence is TGTGCCAGCAGCGCCGGGGGGGAAGGCGGGGAGCTGTTTTTT.

V and J are TRBV6-6 and TRBJ1-2; possible D gene TRBD1, 6 bases. The V gene's germline CDR1 is MNHNY and CDR2 SVGAGI (reference sequence). The CDR3 sequence is 12 residues long. V shed 5 bases and J shed 7 bases, with 11 bases lying between them. The CDR3, as DNA: TGTGCCAGCAGTCCAGGGGTTGGTGGCTACACCTTC. Its protein is CASSPGVGGYTF.

The chain couples TRBV10-3 to TRBJ2-7; no definite D call. Germline CDR1 and CDR2: ENHRY and SYGVKD. Trimming left V 0 bases short and J 5 bases short, with 11 bases between. CDR3 length: 14 residues. CDR3 sequence reads: CAISESRSQDEQYF. The CDR3 nucleotides are TGTGCCATCAGTGAGTCCAGAAGCCAGGACGAGCAGTACTTC.

The V and J genes are TRBV6-1 and TRBJ1-2; D unresolved. Looked up from germline, CDR1 is MNHNS and CDR2 is SASEGT. The length of the CDR3 is 15 residues. The V end was cut by 0 bases, the J end by 4 bases, with 12 bases between. As DNA, the CDR3 is TGTGCCAGCAGTGAAGCCTCACAGAATCTCTATGGCTACACCTTC. Its translation: CASSEASQNLYGYTF.

The chain couples TRBV19 to TRBJ2-7; the match to TRBD2 covers 11 bases. The V gene end was trimmed by 7 bases and the J gene end by 5 bases; junction bases not matched to a gene: 7. The CDR3 covers 14 residues. Germline-derived CDR1 and CDR2 are LNHDA and SQIVND (reference sequence). Here the CDR3 reads CASTSSGRRNEQYF. The CDR3 DNA follows: TGTGCCAGTACCTCTAGCGGGAGGCGAAACGAGCAGTACTTC.

The V call is TRBV10-2, the J call TRBJ1-5, with a tentative D call TRBD1 (5 bases). Per germline, CDR1 WSHSY and CDR2 SAAADI. The CDR3 has 14 amino acids. The ends were cut back, 6 bases at V and 0 bases at J, with 9 bases in the middle. This CDR3 reads CASSAGFSNQPQHF. DNA of the CDR3: TGCGCCAGCAGCGCAGGGTTTAGCAATCAGCCCCAGCATTTT.

A single count supports this clone. The rearrangement uses TRBV2 and TRBJ2-5; the match to TRBD2 covers 13 bases. CDR3 length: 16 residues. V lost 6 bases, J lost 2 bases, and 6 bases stayed unmatched. Germline assignment: CDR1 SNHLY and CDR2 FYNNEI. This CDR3 is CASRARLAGGQETQYF. CDR3 DNA: TGTGCCAGCAGGGCCCGACTAGCGGGGGGTCAAGAGACCCAGTACTTC.

The chain uses TRBV4-1 and TRBJ2-1; D may be TRBD1 or TRBD2 (7 bases each). Germline loops: CDR1 MGHRA, CDR2 YSYEKL. The CDR3 runs 16 residues. Trimming took 5 bases from V and 8 from J, leaving 22 bases between them. The DNA of the CDR3 is TGCGCCAGCAGCAAGGAGGGGACGACAGGGAGGGATGAGCAGTTCTTC. Protein sequence: CASSKEGTTGRDEQFF.

The rearrangement links TRBV9 to TRBJ1-6, with D maybe TRBD1 (6 bases). The V and J ends lost 8 bases and 7 bases respectively, with 13 bases between them. The CDR3 is 13 residues long. Germline V gene sequence: CDR1 SGDLS, CDR2 YYNGEE. The CDR3 region is CASNREANSPLHF. The CDR3 DNA reads TGTGCCAGTAACAGGGAGGCGAATTCACCCCTCCACTTT.

The chain couples TRBV9 to TRBJ2-7; tentatively, D is TRBD1 (5 bases). The CDR3 covers 15 residues. Per germline, CDR1 SGDLS and CDR2 YYNGEE. V was trimmed by 3 bases and J by 4 bases, leaving 17 bases between them. The DNA for the CDR3 is TGTGCCAGCAGCGAGTCCCACATATCAGGGTACGAGCAGTACTTC. Its translation: CASSESHISGYEQYF.

This chain links TRBV5-6 with TRBJ1-6, with D unresolved. Germline assignment: CDR1 SGHDT and CDR2 YYEEEE. V was cut by 3 bases and J by 6 bases, with 10 bases left in between. This CDR3 has 14 residues. CDR3 loop: CASSSPGRNSPLHF. CDR3 nucleotides: TGTGCCAGCAGCTCGCCCGGACGTAATTCACCCCTCCACTTT.

V is TRBV5-1 and J is TRBJ2-2; D gene unclear. CDR1 SGHRS and CDR2 YFSETQ come from the germline V gene. The CDR3 has 13 amino acids. Trimming removed 2 bases from V and 4 bases from J, with 6 bases in between. DNA of the CDR3: TGCGCCAGCAGCTTTGATTCCACCGGGGAGCTGTTTTTT. Translation: CASSFDSTGELFF.

As to this clone: At the DNA level, this CDR3 is encoded by other sequences in the same sample as well. CDR3 amino acids: CSVETGGSYEQYF. DNA for the CDR3: TGCAGCGTTGAAACAGGGGGGTCCTACGAGCAGTACTTC. The chain uses TRBV29-1 and TRBJ2-7; 8 nucleotides match TRBD1. The germline V gene encodes CDR1 SQVTM and CDR2 ANQGSEA. The V and J ends lost 2 bases and 1 base, in that order; junction bases with no gene match: 1. The length of the CDR3 is 13 residues.

Worth noting for this clone: Other DNA sequences in this specimen translate into the identical CDR3. The J gene is TRBJ2-7, the V gene TRBV10-3; D possibly corresponds to TRBD1 (6 bases). Trimming stripped 0 bases from V and 0 bases from J, with 6 bases between. CDR1 and CDR2 from the germline V gene are ENHRY and SYGVKD. The CDR3 has 14 residues. The CDR3 spells CAISESGGSYEQYF. CDR3 nucleotides: TGTGCCATCAGTGAGTCAGGGGGCTCCTACGAGCAGTACTTC.

Here the CDR3 reads CASYRGGTDTQYF. CDR3 coding DNA: TGTGCCAGCTACAGGGGGGGTACAGATACGCAGTATTTT. V and J are TRBV6-5 and TRBJ2-3, with D maybe TRBD1 (8 bases). Germline V gene lookup returns CDR1 MNHEY and CDR2 SVGAGI. The V and J ends lost 8 bases and 3 bases respectively, with 12 bases between them. The CDR3 has 13 amino acids.

The rearrangement uses TRBV11-2 and TRBJ2-2; TRBD2 aligns across 7 bases. The V segment lost 1 base and the J segment 3 bases; nucleotides outside the gene matches: 11. Germline values: CDR1 SGHAT, CDR2 FQNNGV. The CDR3 is 18 residues long. DNA for the CDR3: TGTGCCAGCAGCTTAGGGGGTTGGGAGGGCCCAGACACCGGGGAGCTGTTTTTT. It translates to CASSLGGWEGPDTGELFF.

The chain is built from TRBV28 and TRBJ1-4, with D possibly TRBD1 on 5 matching bases. V lost 5 bases and J lost 2, with 15 bases in between. Per germline, CDR1 MDHEN and CDR2 SYDVKM. CDR3 length equals 16 residues. The CDR3 nucleotides read TGTGCCAGCAGTAGACAGCCTTTATTCACTAATGAAAAACTGTTTTTT. This translates into CASSRQPLFTNEKLFF.

This clone was recorded a few times. The rearrangement uses TRBV7-3 and TRBJ2-6; D is unresolved. The germline CDR1 and CDR2 sequences are SGHTA and FQGTGA. Trimming left V 7 bases short and J 0 bases short, with 7 bases between. The CDR3 has 14 amino acids. In nucleotides, the CDR3 is TGTGCCAGCAAGAGGAGCTCTGGGGCCAACGTCCTGACTTTC. It translates to CASKRSSGANVLTF.

The J gene is TRBJ1-1, the V gene TRBV27, with D uncertain. This CDR3 spans 16 amino acids. Germline V gene sequence: CDR1 MNHEY, CDR2 SMNVEV (reference sequence). V was clipped by 0 bases and J by 6 bases, with 17 bases between them. CDR3 bases: TGTGCCAGCAGTTTATCCACAGTGCGAGGCTTTTCTGAAGCTTTCTTT. Its translation: CASSLSTVRGFSEAFF.

The chain employs TRBV7-2 and TRBJ2-2; D possibly corresponds to TRBD2 (6 bases). V lost 2 bases to trimming and J lost 8 bases, with 15 bases between them. The CDR3 consists of 15 residues. The V gene's germline CDR1 is SGHTA and CDR2 FQGNSA. In DNA, the CDR3 is TGTGCCAGCAGCTTAACGGTGGTGGGGACTGGGGAGCTGTTTTTT. Amino acids: CASSLTVVGTGELFF.

The chain is built from TRBV5-4 and TRBJ2-3; 7 bases are a match to TRBD1. With V trimmed by 0 bases and J by 1 base, 5 bases remained unmatched. Germline loops: CDR1 SGHNT, CDR2 YYREEE (reference sequence). The CDR3 extends over 16 amino acids. The DNA of the CDR3 is TGTGCCAGCAGCTTGGAAAACAGGGGAGGCACAGATACGCAGTATTTT. This translates into CASSLENRGGTDTQYF.

The chain joins TRBV10-1 to TRBJ1-1; no clear D gene. This CDR3 region has 13 residues. The germline V gene encodes CDR1 WNHNN and CDR2 SYGVQD (reference sequence). Deletions cut 5 bases from V and 1 base from J, with 8 bases between. As DNA, the CDR3 is TGCGCCAGCAGTTCGACACCGAACACTGAAGCTTTCTTT. As protein: CASSSTPNTEAFF.